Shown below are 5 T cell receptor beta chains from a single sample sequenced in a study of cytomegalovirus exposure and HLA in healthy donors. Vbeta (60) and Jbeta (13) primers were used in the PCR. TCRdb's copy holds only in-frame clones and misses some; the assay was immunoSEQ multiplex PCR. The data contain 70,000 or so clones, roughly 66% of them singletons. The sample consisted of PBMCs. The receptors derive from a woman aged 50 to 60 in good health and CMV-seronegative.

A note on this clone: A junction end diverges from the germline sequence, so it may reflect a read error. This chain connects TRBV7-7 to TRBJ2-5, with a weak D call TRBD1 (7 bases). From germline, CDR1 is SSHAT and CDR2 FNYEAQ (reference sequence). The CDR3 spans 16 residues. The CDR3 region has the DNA TGTGCTAGCAGCTTTACAGGGGACCCGGAGGGAGAGACCCAGTACTTC. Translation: CASSFTGDPEGETQYF.

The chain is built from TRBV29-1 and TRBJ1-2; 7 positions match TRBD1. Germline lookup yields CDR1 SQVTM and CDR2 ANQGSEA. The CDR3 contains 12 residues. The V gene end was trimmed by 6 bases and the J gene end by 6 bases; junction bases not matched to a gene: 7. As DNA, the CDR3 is TGCAGCGTGAAAGACAGGGTTAATGGCTACACCTTC. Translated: CSVKDRVNGYTF.

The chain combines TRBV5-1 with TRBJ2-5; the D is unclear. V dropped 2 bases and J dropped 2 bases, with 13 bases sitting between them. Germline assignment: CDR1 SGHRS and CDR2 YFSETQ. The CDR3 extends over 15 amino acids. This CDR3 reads CASSLSTGFQETQYF. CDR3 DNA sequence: TGCGCCAGCAGCTTATCAACCGGGTTTCAAGAGACCCAGTACTTC.

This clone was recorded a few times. CDR3 DNA: TGTGCCAGCAGCATCAGGGTTCGGGCAGAGACCCAGTACTTC. It specifies CASSIRVRAETQYF. This chain connects TRBV7-8 to TRBJ2-5, with D possibly matching TRBD1 (5 bases). The CDR3 extends over 14 amino acids. V lost 5 bases to trimming and J lost 4 bases, with 14 bases between them. CDR1 is SGHVS and CDR2 is FQNEAQ in the germline V gene.

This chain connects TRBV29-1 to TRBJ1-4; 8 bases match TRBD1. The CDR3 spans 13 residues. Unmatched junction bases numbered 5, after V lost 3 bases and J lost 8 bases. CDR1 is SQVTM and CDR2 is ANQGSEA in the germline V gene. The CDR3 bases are TGCAGCGTTGAGGGGGCAGGGGGCGAAAAACTGTTTTTT. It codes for CSVEGAGGEKLFF.